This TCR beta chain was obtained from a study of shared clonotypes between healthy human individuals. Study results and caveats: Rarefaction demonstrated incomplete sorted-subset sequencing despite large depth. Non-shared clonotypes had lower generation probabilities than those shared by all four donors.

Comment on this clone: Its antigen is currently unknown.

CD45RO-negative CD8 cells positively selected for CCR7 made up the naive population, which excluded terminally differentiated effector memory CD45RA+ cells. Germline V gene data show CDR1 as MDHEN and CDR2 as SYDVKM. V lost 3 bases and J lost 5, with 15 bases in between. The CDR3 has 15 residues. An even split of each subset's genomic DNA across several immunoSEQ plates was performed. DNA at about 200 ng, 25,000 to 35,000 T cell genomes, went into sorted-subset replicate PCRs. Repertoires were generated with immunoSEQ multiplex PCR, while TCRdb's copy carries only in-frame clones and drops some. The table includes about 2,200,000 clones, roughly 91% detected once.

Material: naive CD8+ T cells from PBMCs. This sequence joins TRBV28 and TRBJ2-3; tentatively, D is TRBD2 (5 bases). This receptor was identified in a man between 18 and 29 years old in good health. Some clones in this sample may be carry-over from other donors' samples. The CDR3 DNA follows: TGTGCCAGCAGTTTGAGGGATAATCGAGTAGATACGCAGTATTTT. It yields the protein CASSLRDNRVDTQYF. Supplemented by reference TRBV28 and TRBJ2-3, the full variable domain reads DVKVTQSSRYLVKRTGEKVFLECVQDMDHENMFWYRQDPGLGLRLIYFSYDVKMKEKGDIPEGYSVSREKKERFSLILESASTNQTSMYLCASSLRDNRVDTQYFGPGTRLTVL.